The subject of this entry is one TCR beta chain. The antigen this receptor binds is unknown. The record has no base qualities; no much larger clone is one base away. The immunoSEQ Assay, a bias-controlled multiplex PCR, was used to amplify TCRbeta CDR3 regions from genomic DNA. The source study handled its data this way. The number of nucleated cells in each sample was estimated by amplification of reference gene primers within the assay. To quantify the absolute abundance of each unique TCRbeta CDR3 rearrangement, sequence reads were collapsed and filtered. For each sample, productive Simpson clonality was calculated as the square root of Simpson's diversity index over productive rearrangements. TCRdb took this table from immuneACCESS and kept in-frame rearrangements with V and J called. Such tables lack part of the clones; where checked against another copy, unresolved V genes explain under half of the gap, and the rest is unexplained. V and J calls and clone size come straight from that table; D and trimming were deduced from the DNA. For this sample there are under 70,000 clones; approximately 87% appear just once. In total, the top ten clones hold 6% to 6.5% of the sample.

The sample originates from a study of blood T cell repertoires in COVID-19 (dated by TCRdb to 2018 to 2021). With regard to the full study: Samples covering the acute and convalescent phases of COVID-19 were provided by collaborators in the United States, Italy and Spain. The prospective study material was composed of cDNA or gDNA derived from T cells, B-cell-depleted T cells, or PBMCs. Deeply sampled blood TCRbeta repertoires from subjects exposed to, actively infected with, or recovered from COVID-19 were included in the dataset. A freely available public database, intended as a resource for researchers studying the immune response to SARS-CoV-2, is where the repertoires were released. The samples were drawn from the first 160 participants of the ongoing ImmuneRACE study and from 1,254 subjects provided by 6 global collaborators. Sample metadata almost always included a de-identified subject ID, COVID-19 status, age in years and sex. Where available, HLA class I and class II types were obtained from metadata supplied by the sample provider rather than from assay-based typing. Here is what the overall study found, with its caveats: Clinical and demographic metadata were provided uncurated, with the amount varying by source and participant.

In Seattle, one collaborating source enrolled patients while the infection was active and tracked those patients longitudinally over the course of disease. Whole blood was collected in K2EDTA tubes by collaborating institutions according to the institutions' own protocols. For TCRbeta analysis, collaborators shipped samples as frozen whole blood, isolated PBMCs, or DNA extracted from either of those sample types. Germline trimming amounts to 0 bases on V and 11 bases on J, with 7 as the count of junction bases outside the gene matches. The CDR3 goes from the cysteine to the phenylalanine over 14 residues. The retained sequence is limited to the CDR3, 42 bases, with the frame set at the first base. The germline V gene provides CDR1 LGHNA and CDR2 YNFKEQ.

The clonotype was recovered from a woman aged 55-75 years with COVID-19, enrolled during active disease. The chain is assembled from TRBV4-2 and TRBJ1-1, and 9 junctional nucleotides match TRBD1. The sample consisted of peripheral blood. In nucleotide form, the sequence is TGTGCCAGCAGCCAAGATCCCGGGACAGGGCACGCTTTCTTT. Translation gives CASSQDPGTGHAFF.